The 19 T cell receptor beta chains given below trace back to one sample, sequenced in a study of cytomegalovirus exposure and HLA in healthy donors. The PCR ran on 60 Vbeta and 13 Jbeta primers. Method: immunoSEQ multiplex PCR; TCRdb's copy keeps in-frame clones and lacks some. The sample contains about 160,000 clones, less than 90% of which appear only once. Sequenced input: PBMCs. These receptors all stem from a woman aged 50 to 65 in good health and CMV-seropositive.

Here the CDR3 reads CAWSVRLAGGIYNEQFF. CDR3 DNA sequence: TGTGCCTGGAGTGTACGGCTAGCGGGGGGGATCTACAATGAGCAGTTCTTC. The V and J genes are TRBV30 and TRBJ2-1; the match to TRBD2 covers 12 bases. V shed 0 bases, J shed 3 bases, and the junction held 6 bases outside the gene matches. The germline CDR1 and CDR2 sequences are GTSNPN and SVGIG (reference sequence). The CDR3 is 17 residues long.

This chain connects TRBV6-1 to TRBJ2-4, with 7 bases matching TRBD1. The CDR3 is 13 amino acids. Germline CDR1 is MNHNS and CDR2 is SASEGT. The J segment lost 9 bases and the V segment lost 4 bases, leaving 6 bases of the junction unmatched. The CDR3, as DNA: TGTGCCAGCAGTGGGGGACAGAGAGGCATTCAGTACTTC. It translates to CASSGGQRGIQYF.

J is TRBJ2-3 and V is TRBV29-1, with a tentative D call TRBD2 (6 bases). With 4 bases removed from V and 4 bases from J, the gap between germline ends came to 12 bases. This CDR3 contains 13 residues. The germline V gene encodes CDR1 SQVTM and CDR2 ANQGSEA. The CDR3 DNA reads as TGCAGCGTTGGGAGGGTAGGGGCAGATACGCAGTATTTT. This sequence encodes CSVGRVGADTQYF.

V and J are TRBV6-5 and TRBJ2-3; a weak D match, TRBD1 (5 bases). This CDR3 region has 12 residues. Germline assignment: CDR1 MNHEY and CDR2 SVGAGI. Trimming shortened V by 5 bases and J by 4 bases, and 7 bases separated the two germline ends. CDR3 in amino acids: CASSRQSDTQYF. CDR3 bases: TGTGCCAGCAGTCGACAGTCAGATACGCAGTATTTT.

The rearrangement links TRBV29-1 to TRBJ2-3, with D possibly being TRBD2 (6 bases). CDR3 size: 13 residues. Germline V lookup: CDR1 SQVTM, CDR2 ANQGSEA. V was cut by 8 bases and J by 5 bases, with 17 bases left in between. CDR3 region: CSTTARGGDTQYF. The CDR3 nucleotides read TGCAGCACAACTGCCCGGGGAGGAGATACGCAGTATTTT.

The chain is built from TRBV5-1 and TRBJ1-4, with 7 bases lining up with TRBD1. Germline-derived CDR1 and CDR2 are SGHRS and YFSETQ. V was pared by 1 base and J by 5 bases, with 11 bases of the junction left unmatched. The CDR3 length is 17 residues. DNA for the CDR3: TGCGCCAGCAGCTTGCGGAGGGGGCGGGATTTCAATGAAAAACTGTTTTTT. It encodes CASSLRRGRDFNEKLFF.

The chain links TRBV27 to TRBJ2-1; D gene ambiguous. The CDR3 has 12 residues. Germline lookup yields CDR1 MNHEY and CDR2 SMNVEV (reference sequence). V lost 8 bases and J 6 bases, leaving 11 bases between the germline ends. CDR3 residues: CASSSALNEQFF. The CDR3 nucleotides read TGTGCCAGCTCGTCAGCGCTCAATGAGCAGTTCTTC.

The V gene is TRBV10-3, the J gene TRBJ2-1; 7 bases map to TRBD2. In germline, CDR1 is ENHRY, CDR2 SYGVKD. V was pared by 8 bases and J by 6 bases, with 7 bases of the junction left unmatched. The CDR3 consists of 13 residues. Here the CDR3 DNA reads TGTGCCATCGGGCGGGCTAGCGGCAATGAGCAGTTCTTC. This codes for CAIGRASGNEQFF.

This chain links TRBV7-2 with TRBJ2-3; 12 bases match TRBD2. Germline CDR1 SGHTA, CDR2 FQGNSA. Unmatched junction bases numbered 9, after V lost 1 base and J lost 7 bases. The CDR3 extends over 17 amino acids. In DNA, the CDR3 is TGTGCCAGCAGCTTAGGGGCTAGCGGGGGGGCCGGGTATACGCAGTATTTT. Translation: CASSLGASGGAGYTQYF.

J is TRBJ2-1 and V is TRBV2, with D maybe TRBD2 (6 bases). V lost 8 bases to trimming and J lost 1 base, with 15 bases between them. The V gene's germline CDR1 is SNHLY and CDR2 FYNNEI. The length of the CDR3 is 15 residues. CDR3: CASLEGGGSYNEQFF. In nucleotides, the CDR3 is TGTGCCAGCCTAGAGGGAGGCGGGTCCTACAATGAGCAGTTCTTC.

This sequence joins TRBV9 and TRBJ2-1, with TRBD1 matching over 7 bases. Germline V lookup: CDR1 SGDLS, CDR2 YYNGEE. The CDR3 has 14 residues. After removal of 3 bases from V and 8 bases from J, the junction contained 8 bases not matched to a gene. The CDR3 protein is CASSAETGLDEQFF. CDR3 bases: TGTGCCAGCAGCGCCGAGACAGGGCTTGATGAGCAGTTCTTC.

The V call is TRBV4-1, the J call TRBJ2-7, with 14 nucleotides matching TRBD2. The V gene's germline CDR1 is MGHRA and CDR2 YSYEKL. Trimming removed 3 bases from V and 0 bases from J; junction bases left unmatched: 7. The CDR3 covers 18 residues. The CDR3 DNA follows: TGCGCCAGCAGCCAGAGGACTAGCGGGAGGACGAGCTCCTACGAGCAGTACTTC. This translates into CASSQRTSGRTSSYEQYF.

The V call is TRBV6-4, the J call TRBJ1-6; 7 bases fit TRBD1. V shed 4 bases and J 9 bases; nucleotides not matched to a gene: 9. This CDR3 is 15 amino acids long. CDR1 and CDR2 (germline): MRHNA, SNTAGT. CDR3 nucleotide sequence: TGTGCCAGCAGTGCTGGGGCAGGGGGAATTTCACCCCTCCACTTT. This codes for CASSAGAGGISPLHF.

V usage is TRBV18 and J usage is TRBJ1-1, with no clear D. Germline assignment: CDR1 KGHSH and CDR2 LQKENI. Trimming took off 3 bases at V and 1 base at J, with 15 bases between the two ends. This CDR3 is built from 16 residues. The CDR3 sequence: CASSPLSQQTNTEAFF. DNA of the CDR3: TGTGCCAGCTCACCGTTGTCCCAACAAACGAACACTGAAGCTTTCTTT.

V and J are TRBV4-3 and TRBJ1-4; D gene ambiguous. The germline V gene has CDR1 LGHNA and CDR2 YSLEER. CDR3 length: 15 residues. V lost 6 bases and J 3 bases, leaving 14 bases between the germline ends. This chain's CDR3 is CASSRTGAANEKLFF. DNA for the CDR3: TGCGCCAGCAGTCGTACCGGAGCAGCTAATGAAAAACTGTTTTTT.

The chain combines TRBV9 with TRBJ2-5; 12 bases are shared with TRBD2. The germline CDR1 and CDR2 sequences are SGDLS and YYNGEE. The CDR3 runs to 18 residues. V was pared by 0 bases and J by 4 bases, with 10 bases of the junction left unmatched. The CDR3 protein is CASSVGLAGGPGGETQYF. CDR3 nucleotide sequence: TGTGCCAGCAGCGTAGGGCTAGCGGGAGGGCCGGGGGGAGAGACCCAGTACTTC.

This clone was detected only a few times. The V call is TRBV10-3, the J call TRBJ1-1; 9 bases align to TRBD1. J lost 4 bases, V lost 6 bases, and 6 bases had no gene match. The CDR3 sequence is 14 residues long. Germline V gene data show CDR1 as ENHRY and CDR2 as SYGVKD. DNA for the CDR3: TGTGCCATCAGGAACAGGGGGCGAGGCACTGAAGCTTTCTTT. Translation: CAIRNRGRGTEAFF.

The chain links TRBV9 to TRBJ1-6; D is perhaps TRBD1 (6 bases). V was cut by 0 bases and J by 5 bases, with 12 bases left in between. CDR1 and CDR2 from the germline V gene are SGDLS and YYNGEE. CDR3 size: 16 residues. CDR3 nucleotide sequence: TGTGCCAGCAGCGTAGGTGGGGGCGCGGATAATTCACCCCTCCACTTT. Protein sequence: CASSVGGGADNSPLHF. Using reference TRBV9 and TRBJ1-6 for the parts outside the CDR3, the full variable domain is DSGVTQTPKHLITATGQRVTLRCSPRSGDLSVYWYQQSLDQGLQFLIQYYNGEERAKGNILERFSAQQFPDLHSELNLSSLELGDSALYFCASSVGGGADNSPLHFGNGTRLTVT.

V and J are TRBV19 and TRBJ2-3, with D possibly matching TRBD1 (7 bases). Trimming stripped 4 bases from V and 7 bases from J, with 21 bases between. The CDR3 spans 16 residues. Germline V lookup: CDR1 LNHDA, CDR2 SQIVND (reference sequence). This CDR3 reads CASSSQRGPGGYTQYF. Written as DNA, the CDR3 is TGTGCCAGTAGTAGCCAGAGGGGACCAGGGGGGTATACGCAGTATTTT.